The 4 T cell receptor beta chains presented below share a single source sample, sequenced in a study of human T cells and chemical hapten exposure. TCRdb reprocessed the RACE reads with MiXCR, giving one entry per CDR3 protein. Of some 99,000 distinct CDR3 sequences in the sample, 9.2% were seen once. Time point reported: patch test 2, 6 weeks after DPC sensitization. Noted treatment: therapeutic diphenylcyclopropenone sensitization with weekly scalp DPC. The material sequenced was whole blood, taken in connection with sensitization to the hapten diphenylcyclopropenone (DPC). These receptors all stem from a woman in her thirties or forties with alopecia areata. Some clones in this sample may be carry-over from other donors' samples.

A note on this clonotype: At one boundary the junction diverges from the germline segment, which might be a read error. The rearrangement uses TRBV13 and TRBJ1-4; D is possibly TRBD1 (5 bases). Germline CDR1 and CDR2: PRHDT and FYEKMQ (reference sequence). This CDR3 has 14 residues. The chain's CDR3 is CVSSLRGGNEKLFF. For the CDR3, the DNA is TGTGTCAGCAGCTTAAGGGGAGGGAATGAAAAACTGTTTTTT.

This clonotype was detected many times. The CDR3, as DNA: TGCGCCAGCAGCCAAGATCCCGGACAGGGTATCACCGGGGAGCTGTTTTTT. It encodes CASSQDPGQGITGELFF. The chain recombines TRBV4-1 with TRBJ2-2; 8 bases fit TRBD1. CDR1 is MGHRA, CDR2 YSYEKL, per germline. V shed 0 bases and J 4 bases; nucleotides not matched to a gene: 7. The CDR3 consists of 17 residues.

The genes are TRBV29-1 and TRBJ2-2; unclear D gene. V lost 6 bases, J lost 3 bases, and 11 bases lay in between. The CDR3 is 13 residues long. Germline CDR1 and CDR2: SQVTM and ANQGSEA. The CDR3 here is CSVRVQDTGELFF. CDR3 DNA: TGCAGCGTCCGGGTCCAAGACACCGGGGAGCTGTTTTTT.

V gene TRBV7-9 combines with J gene TRBJ2-2, with 9 bases aligning to TRBD2. The CDR3 is 16 residues long. CDR1 is SEHNR, CDR2 FQNEAQ, per germline (reference sequence). Unmatched junction bases numbered 2, after V lost 2 bases and J lost 1 base. In nucleotides, the CDR3 is TGTGCCAGCAGCTTATCACTAGCGGGGAACACCGGGGAGCTGTTTTTT. This translates into CASSLSLAGNTGELFF.